The sequence of this T cell receptor (beta chain) was determined in a study of technical replicates of blood from a few donors. Generated by immunoSEQ multiplex PCR, the TCRdb table keeps only in-frame clones and is missing some. The sample includes tens of thousands of clones, roughly nine tenths seen only once; the top ten take 0.2% to 0.3%. CDR1 is MGHRA and CDR2 is YSYEKL in the germline V gene. Losses at the gene ends were 0 bases for V and 0 bases for J; bases not matched to a gene: 1. The CDR3 is 16 residues long. The chain couples TRBV4-1 to TRBJ1-5, with 8 bases matching TRBD1. The sequenced sample was T cells isolated from PBMCs. The clonotype comes from a human donor in good health. The CDR3 spells CASSQEGQGSNQPQHF. CDR3 nucleotides: TGCGCCAGCAGCCAAGAAGGACAGGGTAGCAATCAGCCCCAGCATTTT.